These T cell receptor beta chains were read from a single sample in a study of blood T cell repertoires in COVID-19. Clones were sequenced by immunoSEQ multiplex PCR, and TCRdb holds only the in-frame ones, with some missing. This table has over 200,000 clones, about 90% appearing once. Sequencing was performed on peripheral blood. The receptors derive from a young woman who had recovered from COVID-19. CDR3s include the opening cysteine and the closing phenylalanine or tryptophan. D genes are given only for firm matches. Clone size is given for some rows only: seen once, a few or many times, or a class if the clone is expanded.

DNA: TGTGCCAGCAGCCCACAGGGGAGTAGCAATCAGCCCCAGCATTTT
CDR3: CASSPQGSSNQPQHF
V: TRBV9
D: TRBD1
J: TRBJ1-5
size: once

DNA: TGTGCCAGTACCCCGGACAGGGGAACTTTCGCGTGGGGCTACACCTTC
CDR3: CASTPDRGTFAWGYTF
V: TRBV19
D: TRBD1
J: TRBJ1-2
size: -

DNA: TGTGCCAGCAGCGTAACGGCCGGGACAGGGAACTCTGGGGCCAACGTCCTGACTTTC
CDR3: CASSVTAGTGNSGANVLTF
V: TRBV9
D: TRBD1
J: TRBJ2-6
size: -

DNA: TGTGCCATCAGTGACGCTAGAATCAGGGGGCCGGACACTGAAGCTTTCTTT
CDR3: CAISDARIRGPDTEAFF
V: TRBV10-3
D: TRBD1
J: TRBJ1-1
size: -

DNA: TGCGCCAGCAGCTTCCCGGACAGGGGACAGACCCAGTACTTC
CDR3: CASSFPDRGQTQYF
V: TRBV5-1
D: TRBD1
J: TRBJ2-5
size: -

DNA: TGTGCCAGCTCACCAAGGTGGGGCGGGACAGCACAAGAGACCCAGTACTTC
CDR3: CASSPRWGGTAQETQYF
V: TRBV18
D: -
J: TRBJ2-5
size: -

DNA: TGTGCCAGCAGCTTGGCCGCGGGGGAACACTATGGCTACACCTTC
CDR3: CASSLAAGEHYGYTF
V: TRBV5-4
D: -
J: TRBJ1-2
size: -

DNA: TGTGCCAGCAGCCCGCCGGGACAGGGGTACGGCGGGGAGCTGTTTTTT
CDR3: CASSPPGQGYGGELFF
V: TRBV7-9
D: TRBD1
J: TRBJ2-2
size: -

DNA: TGCAGCGTACGGGGGAGGTTGAACACTGAAGCTTTCTTT
CDR3: CSVRGRLNTEAFF
V: TRBV29-1
D: -
J: TRBJ1-1
size: -

DNA: TGTGCCAGCAGCTTAGTCGCCCAGAATTCACCCCTCCACTTT
CDR3: CASSLVAQNSPLHF
V: TRBV7-9
D: -
J: TRBJ1-6
size: few

DNA: TGCAGTGCTTTAACCTACAATGAGCAGTTCTTC
CDR3: CSALTYNEQFF
V: TRBV20-1
D: -
J: TRBJ2-1
size: -

DNA: TGCGCCAGCAGCCAAGATCCATATTTAGTCTCTGGAAACACCATATATTTT
CDR3: CASSQDPYLVSGNTIYF
V: TRBV4-3
D: -
J: TRBJ1-3
size: -

DNA: TGTGCCAGCACCGCGTCTGGGGCCAACGTCCTGACTTTC
CDR3: CASTASGANVLTF
V: TRBV11-3
D: -
J: TRBJ2-6
size: -